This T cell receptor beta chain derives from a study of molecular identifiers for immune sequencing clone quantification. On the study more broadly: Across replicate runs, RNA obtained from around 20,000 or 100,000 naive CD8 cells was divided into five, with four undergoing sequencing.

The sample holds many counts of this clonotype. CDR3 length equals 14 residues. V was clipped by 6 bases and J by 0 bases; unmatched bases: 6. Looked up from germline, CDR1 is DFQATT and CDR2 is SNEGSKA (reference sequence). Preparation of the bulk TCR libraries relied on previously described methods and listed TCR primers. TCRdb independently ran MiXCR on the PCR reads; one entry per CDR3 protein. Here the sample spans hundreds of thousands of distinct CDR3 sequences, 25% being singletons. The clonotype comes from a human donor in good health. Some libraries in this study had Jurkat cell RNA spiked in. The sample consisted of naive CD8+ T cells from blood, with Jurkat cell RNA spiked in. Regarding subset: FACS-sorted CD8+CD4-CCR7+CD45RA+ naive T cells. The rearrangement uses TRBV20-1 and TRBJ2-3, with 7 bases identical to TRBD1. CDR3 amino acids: CSARQGWSTDTQYF. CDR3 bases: TGCAGTGCCAGACAGGGCTGGAGCACAGATACGCAGTATTTT.